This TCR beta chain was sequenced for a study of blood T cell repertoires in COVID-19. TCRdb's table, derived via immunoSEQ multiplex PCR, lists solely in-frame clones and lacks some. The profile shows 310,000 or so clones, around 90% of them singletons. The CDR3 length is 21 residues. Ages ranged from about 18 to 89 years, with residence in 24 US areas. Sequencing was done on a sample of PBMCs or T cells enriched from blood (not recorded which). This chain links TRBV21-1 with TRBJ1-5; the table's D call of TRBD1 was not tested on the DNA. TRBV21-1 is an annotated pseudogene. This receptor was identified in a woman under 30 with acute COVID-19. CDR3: CASSKFLRDRGIRRLNQPQHF. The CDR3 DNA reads TGTGCCAGCAGCAAATTTCTAAGGGACAGGGGAATTCGGCGCTTAAATCAGCCCCAGCATTTT.